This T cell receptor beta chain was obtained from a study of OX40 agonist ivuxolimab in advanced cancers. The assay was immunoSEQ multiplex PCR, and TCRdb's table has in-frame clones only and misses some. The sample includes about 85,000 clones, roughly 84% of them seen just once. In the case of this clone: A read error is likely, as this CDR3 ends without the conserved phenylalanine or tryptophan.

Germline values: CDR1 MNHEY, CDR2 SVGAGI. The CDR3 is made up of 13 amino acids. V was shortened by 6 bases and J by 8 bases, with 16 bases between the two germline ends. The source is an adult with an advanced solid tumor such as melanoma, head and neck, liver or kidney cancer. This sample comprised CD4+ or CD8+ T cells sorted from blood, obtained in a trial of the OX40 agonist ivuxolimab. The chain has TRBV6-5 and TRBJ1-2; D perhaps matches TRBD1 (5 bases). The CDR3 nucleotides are TGTGCCAGCAGCCCTGAATCAGGGTCCGGCTACACCCTC. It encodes CASSPESGSGYTL.